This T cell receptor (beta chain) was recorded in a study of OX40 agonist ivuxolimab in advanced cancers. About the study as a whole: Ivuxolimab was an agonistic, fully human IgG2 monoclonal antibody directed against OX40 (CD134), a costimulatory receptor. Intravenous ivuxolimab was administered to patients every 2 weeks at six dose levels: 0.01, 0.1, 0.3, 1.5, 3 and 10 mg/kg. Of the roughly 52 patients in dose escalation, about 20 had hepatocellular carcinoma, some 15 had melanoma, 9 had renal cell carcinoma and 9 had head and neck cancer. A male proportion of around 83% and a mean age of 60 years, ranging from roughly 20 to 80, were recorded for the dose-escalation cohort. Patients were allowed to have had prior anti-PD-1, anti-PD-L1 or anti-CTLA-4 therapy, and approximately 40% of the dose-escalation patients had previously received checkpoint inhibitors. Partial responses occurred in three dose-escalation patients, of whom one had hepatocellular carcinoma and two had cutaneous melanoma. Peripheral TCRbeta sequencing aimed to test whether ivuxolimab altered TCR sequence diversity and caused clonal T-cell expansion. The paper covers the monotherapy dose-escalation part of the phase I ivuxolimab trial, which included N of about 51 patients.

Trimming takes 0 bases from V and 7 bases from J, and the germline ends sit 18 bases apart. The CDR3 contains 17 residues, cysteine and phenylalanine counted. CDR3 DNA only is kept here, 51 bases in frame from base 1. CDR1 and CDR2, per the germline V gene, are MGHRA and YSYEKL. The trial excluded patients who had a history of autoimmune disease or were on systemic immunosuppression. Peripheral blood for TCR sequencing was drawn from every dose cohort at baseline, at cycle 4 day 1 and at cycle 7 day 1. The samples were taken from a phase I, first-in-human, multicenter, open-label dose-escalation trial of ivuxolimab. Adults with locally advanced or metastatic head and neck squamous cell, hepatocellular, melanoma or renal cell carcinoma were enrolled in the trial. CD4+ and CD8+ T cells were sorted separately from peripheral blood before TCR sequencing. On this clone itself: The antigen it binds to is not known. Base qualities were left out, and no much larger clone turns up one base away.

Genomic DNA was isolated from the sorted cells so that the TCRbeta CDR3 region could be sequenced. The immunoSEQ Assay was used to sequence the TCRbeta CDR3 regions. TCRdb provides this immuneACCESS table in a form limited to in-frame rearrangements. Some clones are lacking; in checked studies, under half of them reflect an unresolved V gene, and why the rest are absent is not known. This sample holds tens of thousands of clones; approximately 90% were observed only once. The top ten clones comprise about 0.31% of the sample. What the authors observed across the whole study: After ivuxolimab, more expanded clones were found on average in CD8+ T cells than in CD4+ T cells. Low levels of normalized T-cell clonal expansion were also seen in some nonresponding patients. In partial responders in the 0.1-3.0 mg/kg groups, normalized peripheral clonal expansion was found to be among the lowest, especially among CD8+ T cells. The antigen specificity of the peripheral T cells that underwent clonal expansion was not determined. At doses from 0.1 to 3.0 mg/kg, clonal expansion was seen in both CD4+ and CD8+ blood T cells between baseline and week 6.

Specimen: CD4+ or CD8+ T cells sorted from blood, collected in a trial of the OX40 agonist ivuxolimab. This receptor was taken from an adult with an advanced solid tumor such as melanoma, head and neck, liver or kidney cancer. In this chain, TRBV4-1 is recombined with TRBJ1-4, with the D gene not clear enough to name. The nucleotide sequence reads TGCGCCAGCAGCCAAGAAAGGCCCGGCCGCGAGGGTGAAAAACTGTTTTTT. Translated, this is CASSQERPGREGEKLFF.